The table lists the clone carrying this T cell receptor beta chain with a few counts. TCRdb analysed the 5' RACE reads with MiXCR anew, one entry per CDR3 protein. This table holds some 48,000 distinct CDR3 sequences, approximately 6.3% found once. CDR1 is DFQATT and CDR2 is SNEGSKA in the germline V gene (reference sequence). The CDR3 runs 16 residues. The V end lost 3 bases, the J end lost 2 bases, and 19 bases lay between the germline ends. This entry is derived from a study of T cells after yellow fever vaccination. The receptor was derived from a man younger than 45 who received the YFV17D yellow fever vaccine. This specimen consisted of PBMCs, either bulk or a sorted T-cell subset (CD4+, CD8+, memory, or dextramer-sorted; not recorded which), obtained 45 days after the yellow fever booster vaccination. The J gene is TRBJ1-2, the V gene TRBV20-1; TRBD1 is a possible D gene (6 bases). The CDR3 DNA reads as TGCAGTGCTAGGATCAGATTGGCAGGGGCGAACTATGGCTACACCTTC. Protein: CSARIRLAGANYGYTF.